This TCR beta chain appears in the sequencing data of a study of T cells after yellow fever vaccination. General study points: In post-booster samples, most primary-vaccination clones reappeared (approximately 97% CD4, about 91% CD8). Clonotypes appearing in both CD4 and CD8 compartments existed, and their share was small.

Template switching by 5'RACE produced TCR cDNA, adding a universal primer site and UMIs. TCRdb used MiXCR to reprocess the 5' RACE reads, holding one entry per CDR3 protein. The table records 150,000 to 200,000 distinct CDR3 sequences, 9.5% to 11% of them present only once. Only a few counts were recorded for this clonotype. Its cognate antigen is unknown. V gave up 7 bases and J gave up 6 bases; unmatched junction bases: 8. The CDR3 is 13 residues long. The V gene is TRBV12-3 or TRBV12-4, the J gene TRBJ1-2, with 7 bases aligning to TRBD1. The TCR comes from a man younger than 35 who received the YFV17D yellow fever vaccine. The material sequenced was CD8+ T cells sorted from PBMCs, taken 15 days after the yellow fever booster vaccination. CDR3: CASTTTGSDGYTF. The CDR3 DNA reads TGTGCCAGCACCACGACAGGGTCGGATGGCTACACCTTC.